This T cell receptor (beta chain) is from a study of T-cell memory formation after mild COVID-19. Study-level points and caveats: The study detected some responding clones in pre-infection memory, suggesting cross-reactive memory joined. Among clones contracting day 15 to 85, CD4/CD8 was balanced, whereas later expanders leaned CD4+.

This clonotype was recorded a few times. What it recognizes is unknown. CDR3 length: 16 amino acids. The junction had 10 bases not matched to a gene; V was cut back by 6 bases and J by 1 base. Looked up from germline, CDR1 is MNHEY and CDR2 is SVGAGI. The 5'RACE method, run with constant-segment primers, produced TCR alpha and TCR beta cDNA libraries (carrying sample barcodes and UMIs). TCRdb re-called the 5' RACE reads through MiXCR, storing one row per CDR3 protein. The sample includes under 200,000 distinct CDR3 sequences, roughly 30% of them seen just once. The sample taken for sequencing was PBMCs or a T cell subset sorted from them (not recorded which). This clonotype was sampled from an adult woman who had mild COVID-19 (a few samples of this study predate the infection). Cell type and time point are not known. This chain joins TRBV6-5 and TRBJ2-3, with 7 positions matching TRBD1. The CDR3 nucleotides read TGTGCCAGCAGAACTGCAGGGGGTTATGGCACAGATACGCAGTATTTT. This sequence encodes CASRTAGGYGTDTQYF.